This section outlines one TCR beta chain sequence together with its context. Its cognate antigen has yet to be identified. There are no base qualities to consult, and no much larger clone falls within one base. This sample was taken from a study of a mutant IDH1 vaccine in newly diagnosed glioma (dated by TCRdb to about 2021). For the study in its entirety: Patients received eight vaccinations in weeks 1, 3, 5, 7, 11, 15, 19 and 23, corresponding to visits V03 through V10. In the chemotherapy-containing groups, vaccination started alongside temozolomide cycles, whereas in patients who had radiotherapy alone it started 4-6 weeks after radiotherapy. Of the roughly 30 treated patients, approximately 60% were male and about 40% were female, and the mean age was approximately 41 years. Prior to enrollment, standard therapy consisting of radiotherapy alone, temozolomide alone, or radiochemotherapy with temozolomide had been administered to patients, with the combination being received by most patients. Peripheral blood samples were drawn at six visits, namely V03 (baseline), V05, V07, V10, V12 and V13. Longitudinal TCRB deep sequencing was done for 25 treated patients, wherever samples were available for exploratory analyses.

In light of the paper, this sample's time point label describes: week 5, during vaccination. A 20-mer mutant IDH1 peptide at 300 micrograms in Montanide made up each vaccine dose, which was injected subcutaneously together with topical imiquimod. Donors had newly diagnosed WHO grade 3 or 4 IDH1-mutant astrocytomas with loss of nuclear ATRX. The samples were drawn from NOA16, a multicentre, single-arm, open-label phase I trial in Germany that tested a mutant IDH1 peptide vaccine in humans for the first time. Genomic DNA for TCRB sequencing was isolated from EDTA blood with the DNeasy Blood and Tissue Kit. The method behind the library was the immunoSEQ multiplex PCR assay. Following the manufacturer's protocol, the hsTCRB Kit was used to amplify rearranged TCR beta chain sequences. TCRB libraries were sequenced on an Illumina MiSeq. The original pipeline was this. The proprietary platform of the kit vendor was used for demultiplexing, trimming and gene mapping. TCRdb provides this immuneACCESS table in a form limited to in-frame rearrangements. Some clones are lacking; in checked studies, under half of them reflect an unresolved V gene, and why the rest are absent is not known. V, J and clone size derive from that table, while D and trimming were established from the DNA sequence. The sample table records approximately 60,000 clones; over 80% of these occur just once. Roughly 5.1% of the sample comes from the top ten.

Broad study findings and their caveats: PBMC samples for TCRB deep sequencing were selected based on availability. Pseudoprogression appeared unrelated to alterations in the top peripheral T cell clonotypes detected by TCRB sequencing. It was noted by the authors that analyses of patient blood samples could not be reproduced owing to sample limitations. Across multiple MHC alleles, vaccine-induced immune responses were seen in approximately 93% of patients.

Between the V and J ends, shortened by 5 bases and 1 base respectively, the junction contains 2 bases. The germline V gene (reference sequence) gives CDR1 as SEHNR and CDR2 as FQNEAQ. From its cysteine to its phenylalanine, the CDR3 spans 11 amino acids. Here the CDR3 DNA is all that survives: 33 bases in frame from base 1. Sample: PBMCs, taken from a glioma patient whose treatment included an IDH1 peptide vaccine. The rearrangement combines TRBV7-9 with TRBJ1-1; the D gene identity is not certain. This TCR derives from a woman in her forties with glioma. At the DNA level, the sequence is TGTGCCAGCAGCCAGAACACTGAAGCTTTCTTT. Translated, this gives CASSQNTEAFF.